This is a list of T cell receptor beta chains from one sample in a study of robustness of blood B and T cell sequencing. Via MiXCR, TCRdb re-called the PCR reads, giving one row per CDR3 protein. The table records roughly 3,300 distinct CDR3 sequences, around three fifths of them present only once. Material for sequencing was peripheral blood. Every receptor here comes from a human donor in good health. Each CDR3 is given without its conserved first and last residue. A D gene is named only where the DNA matches it firmly.

d_call,v_call,j_call,cdr3_aa
.,TRBV5-6,TRBJ1-1,ASSFYTTRRDTEAF
.,TRBV5-1,TRBJ2-1,ASSLLGDLSYNEQF
.,TRBV12-3/TRBV12-4,TRBJ1-2,ASRTDVNYGYT
.,TRBV2,TRBJ2-3,ASSDLHGTGGAGDTQY
.,TRBV20-1,TRBJ1-4,SALQGANEKLF
TRBD2,TRBV11-2,TRBJ2-7,ASSFEERGSYEQY
TRBD2,TRBV29-1,TRBJ2-7,SVWGGLYEQY
TRBD1,TRBV29-1,TRBJ1-1,SVSTGAGTEAF
TRBD2,TRBV6-7,TRBJ2-3,ASSVGGVDTQY
.,TRBV10-3,TRBJ2-1,AISEGGVNEQF
TRBD1,TRBV20-1,TRBJ2-7,SAINRGTGVSEQY
TRBD2,TRBV20-1,TRBJ2-1,SAASPSGGAREQF
.,TRBV7-9,TRBJ2-5,ASSPKSRVSETQY
.,TRBV5-1,TRBJ2-1,ASSSPLSRYNEQF
TRBD1,TRBV27,TRBJ1-1,ASSSDQGADTEAF
TRBD1,TRBV29-1,TRBJ2-5,SADGTGGQTQY
TRBD1,TRBV20-1,TRBJ2-7,SAGQGYEQY
TRBD1,TRBV10-1,TRBJ1-2,ASSPGTGSYGYT
.,TRBV27,TRBJ1-1,ASRSSYSVANTEAF
TRBD1,TRBV15,TRBJ1-4,ATSRDFGQGSEKLF
.,TRBV24-1,TRBJ2-2,ATSGAANTGELF
.,TRBV27,TRBJ1-1,ASSLGDEAF
.,TRBV5-1,TRBJ1-1,ASSLNSRGTEAF
.,TRBV5-1,TRBJ1-6,ASSLGQPNSPLH
.,TRBV30,TRBJ2-6,AWSRGNSGANVLT
.,TRBV5-1,TRBJ1-1,ASSLWGTGNTEAF
TRBD2,TRBV20-1,TRBJ2-3,SASKGLAGTDTQY
.,TRBV6-6,TRBJ2-2,ASRRETGELF
TRBD1,TRBV3-1,TRBJ1-6,ASSQWGQQSPLH
TRBD1,TRBV20-1,TRBJ1-2,SASGGTGVNGYT
TRBD1,TRBV5-4,TRBJ1-2,ASSPPGRQGYGYT
.,TRBV19,TRBJ2-4,ASSIQSIGGAGSENIQY
TRBD2,TRBV5-1,TRBJ2-1,ASSRDRGGNEQF
.,TRBV6-1,TRBJ1-1,ASRTRDEAF
.,TRBV20-1,TRBJ2-1,SAFGISYNEQF
.,TRBV20-1,TRBJ1-2,SARDQARLKFGYT
.,TRBV6-6,TRBJ1-2,ASSYQSGGYT
TRBD2,TRBV5-1,TRBJ2-7,ASSPTSGGASEQY
TRBD2,TRBV2,TRBJ2-2,ASSTSSGEYTGELF
TRBD1,TRBV19,TRBJ2-6,ASSRGTGSGANVLT
.,TRBV30,TRBJ1-3,AWSVHLSSGNTIY
TRBD2,TRBV18,TRBJ2-3,ASSPTSGGRTDTQY
TRBD2,TRBV10-2,TRBJ2-7,ASTRLAEIEQY
.,TRBV13,TRBJ1-1,ASSLDSRGRTEAF
.,TRBV19,TRBJ2-2,ASSIVGNTGELF
TRBD1,TRBV7-6,TRBJ2-2,ASSSDRAGELF
.,TRBV13,TRBJ2-3,ASSLSDSTDTQY
.,TRBV3-1,TRBJ2-2,ASSQEGVWGANTGELF
TRBD1,TRBV10-3,TRBJ2-2,AISERDRTNTGELF
TRBD1,TRBV19,TRBJ2-1,ASSTYRGWGNEQF
TRBD1,TRBV10-1,TRBJ1-2,ASIKDGGQGSSRNYGYT
.,TRBV2,TRBJ1-1,ASSLERQSEAF
.,TRBV6-1,TRBJ1-1,ASFGNTEAF
.,TRBV20-1,TRBJ2-5,SARDAGANQETQY
TRBD2,TRBV5-1,TRBJ2-1,ASTTSGVLGEQF